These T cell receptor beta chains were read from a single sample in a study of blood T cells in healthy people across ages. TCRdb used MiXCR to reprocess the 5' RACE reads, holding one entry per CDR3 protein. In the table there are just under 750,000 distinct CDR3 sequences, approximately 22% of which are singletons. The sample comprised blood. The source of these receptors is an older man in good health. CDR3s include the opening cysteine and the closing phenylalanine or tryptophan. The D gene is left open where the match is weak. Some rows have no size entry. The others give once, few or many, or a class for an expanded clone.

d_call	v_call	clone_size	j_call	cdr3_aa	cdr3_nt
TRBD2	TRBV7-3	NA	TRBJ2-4	CASSLGVSGGLNIQYF	TGTGCCAGCAGCCTAGGGGTTAGCGGGGGACTAAACATTCAGTACTTC
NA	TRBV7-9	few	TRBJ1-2	CASSRGEEGGYTF	TGTGCCAGCAGCCGCGGGGAGGAGGGTGGCTACACCTTC
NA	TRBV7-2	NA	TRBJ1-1	CASSAGHYMNTEAFF	TGTGCCAGCAGCGCGGGACATTACATGAACACTGAAGCTTTCTTT
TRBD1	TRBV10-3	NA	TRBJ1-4	CAISAGQGDKLFF	TGTGCCATCAGTGCGGGCCAGGGGGATAAACTGTTTTTT
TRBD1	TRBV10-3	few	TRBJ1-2	CAIRGDRGLYYGYTF	TGTGCCATCAGAGGGGACAGAGGACTCTACTATGGCTACACCTTC
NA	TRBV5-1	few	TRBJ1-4	CASSSFPATNEKLFF	TGCGCCAGCAGCTCCTTCCCTGCAACTAATGAAAAACTGTTTTTT
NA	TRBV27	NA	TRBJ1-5	CASSFRQNNQPQHF	TGTGCCAGCAGTTTTCGTCAAAACAATCAGCCCCAGCATTTT
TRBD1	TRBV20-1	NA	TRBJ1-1	CSAPDRVYVTEAFF	TGCAGTGCACCGGACAGGGTGTATGTAACTGAAGCTTTCTTT
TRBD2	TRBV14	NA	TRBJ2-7	CASSQAGLAGAKGEQYF	TGTGCCAGCAGCCAAGCTGGACTAGCGGGGGCTAAGGGGGAGCAGTACTTC
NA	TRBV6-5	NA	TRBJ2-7	CASRNNQGYEQYF	TGTGCCAGCAGAAACAACCAGGGCTACGAGCAGTACTTC
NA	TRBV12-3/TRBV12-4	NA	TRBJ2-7	CASSVGTYEQYF	TGTGCCAGCAGTGTAGGAACCTACGAGCAGTACTTC
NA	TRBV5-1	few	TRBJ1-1	CASSFDSMNTEAFF	TGTGCCAGCAGTTTTGACAGCATGAACACTGAAGCTTTCTTT
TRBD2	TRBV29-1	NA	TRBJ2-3	CSALRGGDTDTQYF	TGCAGCGCCCTACGGGGGGGAGATACAGATACGCAGTATTTT
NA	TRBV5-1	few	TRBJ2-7	CASSGGDNHEQYF	TGCGCCAGCAGCGGGGGGGACAACCACGAGCAGTACTTC
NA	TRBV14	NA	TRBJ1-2	CASSQERRGESGYTF	TGTGCCAGCAGCCAAGAAAGGAGGGGGGAGAGCGGCTACACCTTC
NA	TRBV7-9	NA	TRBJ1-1	CASSLAPGSAFF	TGTGCCAGCAGCTTAGCTCCAGGGAGCGCTTTCTTT
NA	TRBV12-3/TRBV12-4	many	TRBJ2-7	CASSLRRVHPYEQYF	TGTGCCAGCAGTTTAAGACGAGTGCACCCCTACGAGCAGTACTTC
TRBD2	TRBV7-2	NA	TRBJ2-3	CASSSSRGGAVGVTDTQYF	TGTGCCAGCAGCTCCTCTCGCGGGGGGGCGGTGGGTGTTACAGATACGCAGTATTTT
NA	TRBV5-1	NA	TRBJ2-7	CASSLSAGGTYEQYF	TGCGCCAGCAGCTTGTCGGCAGGGGGGACCTACGAGCAGTACTTC
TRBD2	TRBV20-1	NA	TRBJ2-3	CSARGPSGGDARADTQYF	TGCAGTGCTAGAGGGCCCAGCGGGGGGGACGCGAGGGCAGATACGCAGTATTTT
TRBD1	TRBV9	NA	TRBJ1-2	CASSVYSAGGNGYTF	TGTGCCAGCAGCGTCTATTCCGCAGGGGGCAATGGCTACACCTTC
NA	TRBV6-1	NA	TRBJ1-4	CASSEAQPIIGKLFF	TGTGCCAGCAGTGAAGCACAGCCTATAATCGGAAAACTGTTTTTT
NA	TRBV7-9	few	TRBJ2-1	CASNWGAAYNEQFF	TGTGCCAGCAATTGGGGGGCGGCCTACAATGAGCAGTTCTTC
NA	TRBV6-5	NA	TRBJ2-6	CASRLGGSSGANVLTF	TGTGCCAGCAGGCTAGGGGGAAGCTCTGGGGCCAACGTCCTGACTTTC
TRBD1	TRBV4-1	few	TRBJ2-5	CASSQEGTVRQETQYF	TGCGCCAGCAGCCAAGAAGGGACAGTTAGACAAGAGACCCAGTACTTC
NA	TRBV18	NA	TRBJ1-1	CASSPEAGGTEAFF	TGTGCCAGCTCACCTGAGGCGGGGGGCACTGAAGCTTTCTTT
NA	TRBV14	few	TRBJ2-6	CASSQLPRQTSGANVLTF	TGTGCCAGCAGCCAACTCCCGCGCCAGACCTCTGGGGCCAACGTCCTGACTTTC
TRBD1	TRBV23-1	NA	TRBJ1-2	CASSQSPGQGQAYGYTF	TGCGCCAGCAGTCAATCCCCTGGACAGGGGCAGGCCTATGGCTACACCTTC